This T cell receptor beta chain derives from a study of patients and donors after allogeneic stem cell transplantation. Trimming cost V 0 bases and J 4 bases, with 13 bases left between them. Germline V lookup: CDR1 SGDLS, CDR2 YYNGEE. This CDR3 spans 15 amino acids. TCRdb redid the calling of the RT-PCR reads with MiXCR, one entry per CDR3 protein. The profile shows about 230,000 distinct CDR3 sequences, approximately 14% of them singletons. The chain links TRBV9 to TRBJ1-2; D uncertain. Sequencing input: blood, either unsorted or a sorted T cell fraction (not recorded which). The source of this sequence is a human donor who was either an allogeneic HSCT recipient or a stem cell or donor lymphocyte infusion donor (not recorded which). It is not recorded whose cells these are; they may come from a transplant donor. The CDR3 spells CASSVVSDGRYGYTF. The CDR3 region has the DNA TGTGCCAGCAGCGTAGTCTCAGATGGGCGCTATGGCTACACCTTC. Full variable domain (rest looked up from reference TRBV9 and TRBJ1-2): DSGVTQTPKHLITATGQRVTLRCSPRSGDLSVYWYQQSLDQGLQFLIQYYNGEERAKGNILERFSAQQFPDLHSELNLSSLELGDSALYFCASSVVSDGRYGYTFGSGTRLTVV.